This TCR beta chain was recovered during a study of OX40 agonist ivuxolimab in advanced cancers. Looking at the study overall: Patients were dosed intravenously with ivuxolimab at 0.01 to 10 mg/kg every 2 weeks. The dose-escalation group included hepatocellular carcinoma, melanoma, renal cell carcinoma and head and neck cancer. Findings and caveats of the study: Low normalized T-cell clonal expansion was also seen in some nonresponders.

The trim removed 8 bases at V and 2 bases at J, leaving 6 bases unmatched. The germline V gene has CDR1 MNHNY and CDR2 SVGAGI (reference sequence). The CDR3 runs 16 residues. A remark on this clone: Its specificity is not known.

Only in-frame clones appear in the TCRdb table, and some are missing; sequencing was by immunoSEQ multiplex PCR. The sample carries around 67,000 clones, less than 90% recorded once. The sample here was CD4+ or CD8+ T cells sorted from blood, taken in a trial of the OX40 agonist ivuxolimab. The TCR originated in an adult with an advanced solid tumor such as melanoma, head and neck, liver or kidney cancer. This chain joins TRBV6-6 and TRBJ2-1; TRBD2 matches at 13 bases. CDR3 in amino acids: CASGTSGGATYNEQFF. CDR3 nucleotide sequence: TGTGCCAGCGGCACTAGCGGGGGGGCCACCTACAATGAGCAGTTCTTC.